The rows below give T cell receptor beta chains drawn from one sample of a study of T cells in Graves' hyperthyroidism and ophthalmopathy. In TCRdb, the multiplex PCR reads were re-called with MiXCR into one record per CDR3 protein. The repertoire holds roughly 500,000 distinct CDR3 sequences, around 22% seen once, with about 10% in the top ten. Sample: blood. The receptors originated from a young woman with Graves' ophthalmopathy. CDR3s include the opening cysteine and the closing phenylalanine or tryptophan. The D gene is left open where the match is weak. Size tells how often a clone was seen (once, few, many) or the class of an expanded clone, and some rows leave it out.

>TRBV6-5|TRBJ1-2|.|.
TGTGCCAGCAGTACTGCGGCAGGGGTATTGGGCTATGGCTACACCTTC
CASSTAAGVLGYGYTF
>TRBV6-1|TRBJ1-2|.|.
TGTGCCAGCAGTCCACCCCGGGACGGGCCCTATGGCTACACCTTC
CASSPPRDGPYGYTF
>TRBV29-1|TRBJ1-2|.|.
TGCAGCGTTGAAGCTCCCAGGGAAGCTAACTATGGCTACACCTTC
CSVEAPREANYGYTF
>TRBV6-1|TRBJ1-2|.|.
TGTGCCAGCACCCTAGACAGTCGCTACACCTTC
CASTLDSRYTF
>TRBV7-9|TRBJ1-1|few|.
TGTGCCAGCAGCTTGTCCTTGGGTTTCAACACTGAAGCTTTCTTT
CASSLSLGFNTEAFF
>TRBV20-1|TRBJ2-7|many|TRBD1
TGCAGTGTTGTGGTGTCAGGGGGCTCCTACGAGCAGTACTTC
CSVVVSGGSYEQYF
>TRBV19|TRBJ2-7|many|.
TGTGCCAGTAGTCCCACAGAAACCTACGAGCAGTACTTC
CASSPTETYEQYF
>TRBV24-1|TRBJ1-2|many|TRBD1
TGTGCCACCAGTGACCCGACAGGGGATGGCTACACCTTC
CATSDPTGDGYTF
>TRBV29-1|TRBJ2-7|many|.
TGCAGCGTTGAACCCCCGGACAGGGAGGGCGTCTACTTC
CSVEPPDREGVYF
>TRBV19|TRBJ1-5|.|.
TGTGCCAGTAGTATTCAAGGACAGCTTAGCAATCAGCCCCAGCATTTT
CASSIQGQLSNQPQHF
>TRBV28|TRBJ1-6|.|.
TGTGCCAGCAGTCCCCCCGGTGGCTCACCCCTCCACTTT
CASSPPGGSPLHF
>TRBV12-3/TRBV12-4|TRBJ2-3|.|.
TGTGCCAGCAGTTTAGTGGTCAGCCCGGAGGCAGATACGCAGTATTTT
CASSLVVSPEADTQYF
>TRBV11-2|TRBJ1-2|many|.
TGTGCCATCCAGGGGTCTGGCTACACCTTC
CAIQGSGYTF
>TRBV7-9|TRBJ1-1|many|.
TGTGCCAGCAGCTTAGAGGTCGGGACACCTGAAGCTTTCTTT
CASSLEVGTPEAFF
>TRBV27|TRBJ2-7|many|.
TGTGCCAGCAAGGGCTCCTACGAGCAGTACTTC
CASKGSYEQYF
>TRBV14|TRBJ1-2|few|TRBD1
TGTGCCAGCAGCCGAGGGGACAGAATCTATGGCTACACCTTC
CASSRGDRIYGYTF
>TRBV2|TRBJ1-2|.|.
TGTGCCAGCAGGCGACTATATGTGAATGATGGCTACACCTTC
CASRRLYVNDGYTF
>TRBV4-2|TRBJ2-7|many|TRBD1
TGTGCCGGCAGGCAAAACCGGGACAGGGGGGAGCAGTACTTC
CAGRQNRDRGEQYF
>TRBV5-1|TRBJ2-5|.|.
TGCGCCAGCAGCTTAACAGCTACTCAAGAGACCCAGTACTTC
CASSLTATQETQYF
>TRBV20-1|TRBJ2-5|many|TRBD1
TGCAGTGCTGGAGGACAGGGGGCAGGAAAGACCCAGTACTTC
CSAGGQGAGKTQYF
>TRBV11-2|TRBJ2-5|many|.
TGTGCCAGCAGCTTAGATCTTTTCCGTCAAGAGACCCAGTACTTC
CASSLDLFRQETQYF
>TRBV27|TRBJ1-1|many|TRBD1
TGTGCCAGCGGCCCCTCAGGGGGTGAAGCTTTCTTT
CASGPSGGEAFF
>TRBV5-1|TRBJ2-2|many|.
TGCGCCAGCAGCTTGGACGGGGGCGGGGAGCTGTTTTTT
CASSLDGGGELFF
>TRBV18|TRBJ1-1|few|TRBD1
TGTGCCAGCTCACCCACCGGGACAGAGAACACTGAAGCTTTCTTT
CASSPTGTENTEAFF
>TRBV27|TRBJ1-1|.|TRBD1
TGTGCCAGCAGTTTCATCCCAGGGGGCAAGAAACTTGAAGCTTTCTTT
CASSFIPGGKKLEAFF
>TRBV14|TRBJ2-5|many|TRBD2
TGTGCCAGCAGCCACCCAGTAGTGACTAGCGGGGTCGGAGAGACCCAGTACTTC
CASSHPVVTSGVGETQYF
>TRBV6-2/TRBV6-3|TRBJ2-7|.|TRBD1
TGTTCCTGCAGTTCTACGACAGGGATCGTCTACGAGCAGTACTTC
CSCSSTTGIVYEQYF
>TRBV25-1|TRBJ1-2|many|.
TGTGCCAGCAGTGAATCGGAAGATAGGTACTATGGCTACACCTTC
CASSESEDRYYGYTF
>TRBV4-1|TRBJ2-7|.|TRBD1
TGCGCCAGCAGCAAAACAGGGGACCCCTACGAGCAGTACTTC
CASSKTGDPYEQYF
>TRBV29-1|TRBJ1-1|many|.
TGCAGCGTTGAAGATCGAGGGAACCAGAACACTGAAGCTTTCTTT
CSVEDRGNQNTEAFF
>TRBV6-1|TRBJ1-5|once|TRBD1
TGTGCCAGCAGCGGGACAGGGGACGAGATCCAGCATTTT
CASSGTGDEIQHF
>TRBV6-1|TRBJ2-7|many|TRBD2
TGTGCCAGCAGTGAATGGGGGGGCTCCTACGAGCAGTACTTC
CASSEWGGSYEQYF
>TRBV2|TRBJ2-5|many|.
TGTGCCAGCAGCGGTTTTTTAGGGGTTGAGGAGACCCAGTACTTC
CASSGFLGVEETQYF
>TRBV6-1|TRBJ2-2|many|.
TGTGCCAGCAACCGGGACGGATTGTGGACCGGGGAGCTGTTTTTT
CASNRDGLWTGELFF
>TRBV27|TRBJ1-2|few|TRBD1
TGTGCCAGCAGTTTATATTCTGGGACAGTAGGAGTTGCCTATGGCTACACCTTC
CASSLYSGTVGVAYGYTF
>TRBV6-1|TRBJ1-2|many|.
TGTGCCAGCAGTGAAGTTAACGGAATTAACTATGGCTACACCTTC
CASSEVNGINYGYTF
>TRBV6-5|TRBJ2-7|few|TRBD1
TGTGCCAGCAGTTACTTGGGACAGCCTAGCTCCTACGAGCAGTACTTC
CASSYLGQPSSYEQYF
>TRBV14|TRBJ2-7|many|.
TGTGCCAGCAGCCAAGAGCTCGGGGGGCCCTACGAGCAGTACTTC
CASSQELGGPYEQYF
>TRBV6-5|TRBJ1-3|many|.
TGTGCCAGCAGTTACCGGGGGCTCGGAAACACCATATATTTT
CASSYRGLGNTIYF
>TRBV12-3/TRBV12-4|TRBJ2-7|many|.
TGTGCCAGCAGTTTAAAGGGGACATCGTCCTACGAGCAGTACTTC
CASSLKGTSSYEQYF
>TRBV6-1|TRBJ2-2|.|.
TGTGCCAGCAGTGCCCCCGAGGGAACCGGGGAGCTGTTTTTT
CASSAPEGTGELFF
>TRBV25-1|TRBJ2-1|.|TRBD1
TGTGCCAGCAGTGCTTTCGGGACAGGGAACAATGAGCAGTTCTTC
CASSAFGTGNNEQFF
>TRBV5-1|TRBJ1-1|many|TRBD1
TGCGCCAGCAGCCTCCTTCGACAGGGTTCCGGCACTGAAGCTTTCTTT
CASSLLRQGSGTEAFF
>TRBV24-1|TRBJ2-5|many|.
TGTGCCACCAGTGTGGCAGGTGGCGGAAGAGAGACCCAGTACTTC
CATSVAGGGRETQYF
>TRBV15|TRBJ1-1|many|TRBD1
TGTGCCACCAGCAGACGGCGGGACAGGCCTTTGAACACTGAAGCTTTCTTT
CATSRRRDRPLNTEAFF
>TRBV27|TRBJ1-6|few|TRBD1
TGTGCCAGCAGGGTGGGACAGAATAATTCACCCCTCCACTTT
CASRVGQNNSPLHF
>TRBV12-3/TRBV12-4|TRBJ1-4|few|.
TGTGCCAGCAGTTTGCTGGACGGGGGGGAGGAAAAACTGTTTTTT
CASSLLDGGEEKLFF
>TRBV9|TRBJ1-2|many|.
TGTGCCAGCAGCGTAGGAAATGGGGGGCTCAACTATGGCTACACCTTC
CASSVGNGGLNYGYTF
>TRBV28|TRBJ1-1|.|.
TGTGCCAGCATCTCGGGGGGGACGAGGACTGAAGCTTTCTTT
CASISGGTRTEAFF
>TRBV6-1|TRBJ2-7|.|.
TGTGCCAGCAGTGAAGCGCTCAACCCCTACGAGCAGTACTTC
CASSEALNPYEQYF
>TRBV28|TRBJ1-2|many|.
TGTGCCAGCAGCCCCCCGTATCCTAACTATGGCTACACCTTC
CASSPPYPNYGYTF
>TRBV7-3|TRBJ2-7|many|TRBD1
TGTGCCAGCAGGACCACGGGACAGCCAACCTACGAGCAGTACTTC
CASRTTGQPTYEQYF
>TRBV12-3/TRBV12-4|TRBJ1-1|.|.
TGTGCCAGCAGCCAAGGTTTAATGAACACTGAAGCTTTCTTT
CASSQGLMNTEAFF
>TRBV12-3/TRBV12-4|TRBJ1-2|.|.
TGTGCCAGCACCTTTAAGGGTAACTATGGCTACACCTTC
CASTFKGNYGYTF
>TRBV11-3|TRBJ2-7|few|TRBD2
TGTGCCAGCAGCCCCAATCTAGCGGGGCCCTACGAGCAGTACTTC
CASSPNLAGPYEQYF